The rows below give T cell receptor beta chains drawn from one sample of a study of blood T cells in healthy people across ages. TCRdb reprocessed the 5' RACE reads with MiXCR, giving one entry per CDR3 protein. The data hold hundreds of thousands of distinct CDR3 sequences, with 25% to 30% observed a single time. The sequenced material came from blood. The source is a woman over 75 in good health. The CDR3 runs from the conserved cysteine through the conserved F or W. A D gene is named only where the DNA matches it firmly. Size tells how often a clone was seen (once, few, many) or the class of an expanded clone, and some rows leave it out.

CDR3 protein: CATSEEQGAGDIQYF
CDR3 DNA: TGTGCCACCAGCGAAGAACAGGGGGCAGGGGACATTCAGTACTTC
D gene: TRBD1
V gene: TRBV15
J gene: TRBJ2-4
clone size: many

CDR3 protein: CAISESGDNEQFF
CDR3 DNA: TGTGCCATCAGTGAGTCAGGTGACAATGAGCAGTTCTTC
D gene: NA
V gene: TRBV10-3
J gene: TRBJ2-1
clone size: many

CDR3 protein: CASSFSDQGETQYF
CDR3 DNA: TGTGCCAGCAGCTTCTCGGACCAGGGGGAGACCCAGTACTTC
D gene: NA
V gene: TRBV11-2
J gene: TRBJ2-5
clone size: many

CDR3 protein: CASSCGGQGAIAFF
CDR3 DNA: TGTGCCAGCAGTTGTGGAGGACAGGGGGCTATAGCTTTCTTT
D gene: TRBD1
V gene: TRBV28
J gene: TRBJ1-1
clone size: once

CDR3 protein: CSARMSQGTYEQYF
CDR3 DNA: TGCAGTGCTAGAATGAGCCAGGGCACCTACGAGCAGTACTTC
D gene: NA
V gene: TRBV20-1
J gene: TRBJ2-7
clone size: many

CDR3 protein: CASSEAPPDTQYF
CDR3 DNA: TGTGCCAGCAGTGAAGCCCCGCCCGATACGCAGTATTTT
D gene: NA
V gene: TRBV2
J gene: TRBJ2-3
clone size: NA

CDR3 protein: CASSLPPDSGIANEQFF
CDR3 DNA: TGCGCCAGCAGCTTGCCCCCCGATAGCGGAATTGCCAATGAGCAGTTCTTC
D gene: NA
V gene: TRBV5-1
J gene: TRBJ2-1
clone size: NA

CDR3 protein: CASSLAPTSVGDNEQYF
CDR3 DNA: TGCGCCAGCAGCTTGGCCCCGACTAGTGTGGGAGACAATGAGCAGTACTTC
D gene: NA
V gene: TRBV5-1
J gene: TRBJ2-5
clone size: NA

CDR3 protein: CASSLTGLASPLHF
CDR3 DNA: TGTGCCAGCAGCTTAACCGGATTGGCTTCACCCCTCCACTTT
D gene: NA
V gene: TRBV7-9
J gene: TRBJ1-6
clone size: NA

CDR3 protein: CASSLGSRWGKGTYGYTF
CDR3 DNA: TGTGCCAGCAGTTTGGGGAGCCGTTGGGGGAAAGGTACCTATGGCTACACCTTC
D gene: NA
V gene: TRBV28
J gene: TRBJ1-2
clone size: NA

CDR3 protein: CASSSRPRDSSLAKNIQYF
CDR3 DNA: TGTGCCAGCAGTTCGCGACCCCGGGACAGCTCACTAGCCAAAAACATTCAGTACTTC
D gene: TRBD1
V gene: TRBV27
J gene: TRBJ2-4
clone size: many

CDR3 protein: CASSHRQTSYEQYF
CDR3 DNA: TGCGCCAGCAGCCACCGACAGACTTCCTACGAGCAGTACTTC
D gene: NA
V gene: TRBV4-1
J gene: TRBJ2-7
clone size: many

CDR3 protein: CASSLVDMEDTQYF
CDR3 DNA: TGCGCCAGCAGCTTGGTGGATATGGAAGATACGCAGTATTTT
D gene: NA
V gene: TRBV5-1
J gene: TRBJ2-3
clone size: once

CDR3 protein: CASRIGGGLLAFF
CDR3 DNA: TGTGCCAGCAGGATTGGGGGGGGCTTATTAGCTTTCTTT
D gene: NA
V gene: TRBV12-3/TRBV12-4
J gene: TRBJ1-1
clone size: NA

CDR3 protein: CGAFATEAFF
CDR3 DNA: TGCGGGGCCTTCGCGACTGAAGCTTTCTTT
D gene: NA
V gene: TRBV20-1
J gene: TRBJ1-1
clone size: NA

CDR3 protein: CAWSATDYNEQFF
CDR3 DNA: TGTGCCTGGTCGGCTACAGACTACAATGAGCAGTTCTTC
D gene: NA
V gene: TRBV30
J gene: TRBJ2-1
clone size: NA

CDR3 protein: CAISVPRTASNYGYTF
CDR3 DNA: TGTGCCATCAGTGTTCCCCGGACAGCTTCTAACTATGGCTACACCTTC
D gene: NA
V gene: TRBV10-3
J gene: TRBJ1-2
clone size: many

CDR3 protein: CASSRTGAGTEAFF
CDR3 DNA: TGTGCCAGCAGTCGGACAGGGGCGGGCACTGAAGCTTTCTTT
D gene: TRBD1
V gene: TRBV12-3/TRBV12-4
J gene: TRBJ1-1
clone size: NA

CDR3 protein: CASSTAGPPGETQYF
CDR3 DNA: TGTGCCAGCTCAACAGCGGGCCCGCCAGGGGAGACCCAGTACTTC
D gene: NA
V gene: TRBV13
J gene: TRBJ2-5
clone size: many

CDR3 protein: CASIGTDYGYTF
CDR3 DNA: TGTGCCAGCATAGGGACGGATTATGGCTACACCTTC
D gene: NA
V gene: TRBV6-5
J gene: TRBJ1-2
clone size: many

CDR3 protein: CASSRMTANSYEQYF
CDR3 DNA: TGTGCCAGCAGCCGGATGACGGCGAACAGCTACGAGCAGTACTTC
D gene: NA
V gene: TRBV7-2
J gene: TRBJ2-7
clone size: NA

CDR3 protein: CATSREPNTEAFF
CDR3 DNA: TGTGCCACCAGCAGAGAGCCGAACACTGAAGCTTTCTTT
D gene: NA
V gene: TRBV15
J gene: TRBJ1-1
clone size: many

CDR3 protein: CASSAGRGAPDTQYF
CDR3 DNA: TGTGCCAGCAGCGCGGGTAGGGGGGCCCCAGATACGCAGTATTTT
D gene: NA
V gene: TRBV5-6
J gene: TRBJ2-3
clone size: NA

CDR3 protein: CASSYSTRGLAASSTDTQYF
CDR3 DNA: TGTGCCAGCAGTTACTCCACAAGGGGACTAGCGGCCTCTAGCACAGATACGCAGTATTTT
D gene: TRBD2
V gene: TRBV6-2/TRBV6-3
J gene: TRBJ2-3
clone size: many

CDR3 protein: CASSQDAGIDTQYF
CDR3 DNA: TGTGCCAGCAGCCAAGATGCAGGGATAGATACGCAGTATTTT
D gene: NA
V gene: TRBV3-1
J gene: TRBJ2-3
clone size: many

CDR3 protein: CASFPNGAGRTEAFF
CDR3 DNA: TGTGCCAGTTTTCCGAATGGGGCGGGGAGGACTGAAGCTTTCTTT
D gene: NA
V gene: TRBV27
J gene: TRBJ1-1
clone size: NA

CDR3 protein: CSGRETANTEAFF
CDR3 DNA: TGCAGCGGGAGGGAGACAGCGAACACTGAAGCTTTCTTT
D gene: NA
V gene: TRBV29-1
J gene: TRBJ1-1
clone size: many

CDR3 protein: CASSHQAGGGYTF
CDR3 DNA: TGCGCCAGCAGCCACCAAGCAGGGGGTGGCTACACCTTC
D gene: TRBD1
V gene: TRBV4-3
J gene: TRBJ1-2
clone size: NA

CDR3 protein: CASSLLGGNEKLFF
CDR3 DNA: TGTGCCAGCAGCTTACTTGGCGGGAATGAAAAACTGTTTTTT
D gene: NA
V gene: TRBV7-9
J gene: TRBJ1-4
clone size: many

CDR3 protein: CASSQDQLTGPGNTIYF
CDR3 DNA: TGCGCCAGCAGCCAAGATCAGTTGACGGGACCTGGAAACACCATATATTTT
D gene: NA
V gene: TRBV4-3
J gene: TRBJ1-3
clone size: once